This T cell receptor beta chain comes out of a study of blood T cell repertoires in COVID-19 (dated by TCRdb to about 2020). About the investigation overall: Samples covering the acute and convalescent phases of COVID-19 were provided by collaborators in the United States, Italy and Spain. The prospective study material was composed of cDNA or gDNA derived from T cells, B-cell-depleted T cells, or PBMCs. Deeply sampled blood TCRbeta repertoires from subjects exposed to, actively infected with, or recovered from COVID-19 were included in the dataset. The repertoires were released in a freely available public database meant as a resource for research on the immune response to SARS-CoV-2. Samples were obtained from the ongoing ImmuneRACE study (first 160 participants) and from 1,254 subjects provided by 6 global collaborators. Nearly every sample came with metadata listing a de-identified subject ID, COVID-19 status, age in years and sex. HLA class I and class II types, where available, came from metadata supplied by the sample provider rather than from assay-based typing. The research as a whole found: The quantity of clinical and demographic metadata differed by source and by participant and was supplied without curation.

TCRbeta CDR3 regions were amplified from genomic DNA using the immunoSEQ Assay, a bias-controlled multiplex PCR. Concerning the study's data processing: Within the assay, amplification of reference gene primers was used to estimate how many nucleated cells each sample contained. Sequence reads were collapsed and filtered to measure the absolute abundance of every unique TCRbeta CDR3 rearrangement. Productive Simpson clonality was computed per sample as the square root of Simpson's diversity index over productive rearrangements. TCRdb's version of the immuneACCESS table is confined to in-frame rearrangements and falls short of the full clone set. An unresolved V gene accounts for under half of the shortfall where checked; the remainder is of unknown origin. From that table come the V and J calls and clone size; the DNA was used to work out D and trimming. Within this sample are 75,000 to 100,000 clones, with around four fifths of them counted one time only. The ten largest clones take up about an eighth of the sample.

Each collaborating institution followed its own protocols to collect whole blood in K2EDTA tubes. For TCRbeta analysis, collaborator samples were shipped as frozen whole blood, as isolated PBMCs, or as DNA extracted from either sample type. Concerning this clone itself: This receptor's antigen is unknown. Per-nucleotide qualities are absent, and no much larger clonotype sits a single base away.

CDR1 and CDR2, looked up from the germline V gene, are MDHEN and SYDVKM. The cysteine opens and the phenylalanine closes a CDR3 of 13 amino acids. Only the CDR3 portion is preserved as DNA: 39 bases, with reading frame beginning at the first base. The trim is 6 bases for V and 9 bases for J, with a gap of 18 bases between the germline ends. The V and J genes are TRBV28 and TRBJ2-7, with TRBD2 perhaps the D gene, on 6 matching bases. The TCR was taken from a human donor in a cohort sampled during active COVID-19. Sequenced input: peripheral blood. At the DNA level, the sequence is TGTGCCAGCAGGGGGGGAGCGGACCACAGGCAGTACTTC. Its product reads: CASRGGADHRQYF.